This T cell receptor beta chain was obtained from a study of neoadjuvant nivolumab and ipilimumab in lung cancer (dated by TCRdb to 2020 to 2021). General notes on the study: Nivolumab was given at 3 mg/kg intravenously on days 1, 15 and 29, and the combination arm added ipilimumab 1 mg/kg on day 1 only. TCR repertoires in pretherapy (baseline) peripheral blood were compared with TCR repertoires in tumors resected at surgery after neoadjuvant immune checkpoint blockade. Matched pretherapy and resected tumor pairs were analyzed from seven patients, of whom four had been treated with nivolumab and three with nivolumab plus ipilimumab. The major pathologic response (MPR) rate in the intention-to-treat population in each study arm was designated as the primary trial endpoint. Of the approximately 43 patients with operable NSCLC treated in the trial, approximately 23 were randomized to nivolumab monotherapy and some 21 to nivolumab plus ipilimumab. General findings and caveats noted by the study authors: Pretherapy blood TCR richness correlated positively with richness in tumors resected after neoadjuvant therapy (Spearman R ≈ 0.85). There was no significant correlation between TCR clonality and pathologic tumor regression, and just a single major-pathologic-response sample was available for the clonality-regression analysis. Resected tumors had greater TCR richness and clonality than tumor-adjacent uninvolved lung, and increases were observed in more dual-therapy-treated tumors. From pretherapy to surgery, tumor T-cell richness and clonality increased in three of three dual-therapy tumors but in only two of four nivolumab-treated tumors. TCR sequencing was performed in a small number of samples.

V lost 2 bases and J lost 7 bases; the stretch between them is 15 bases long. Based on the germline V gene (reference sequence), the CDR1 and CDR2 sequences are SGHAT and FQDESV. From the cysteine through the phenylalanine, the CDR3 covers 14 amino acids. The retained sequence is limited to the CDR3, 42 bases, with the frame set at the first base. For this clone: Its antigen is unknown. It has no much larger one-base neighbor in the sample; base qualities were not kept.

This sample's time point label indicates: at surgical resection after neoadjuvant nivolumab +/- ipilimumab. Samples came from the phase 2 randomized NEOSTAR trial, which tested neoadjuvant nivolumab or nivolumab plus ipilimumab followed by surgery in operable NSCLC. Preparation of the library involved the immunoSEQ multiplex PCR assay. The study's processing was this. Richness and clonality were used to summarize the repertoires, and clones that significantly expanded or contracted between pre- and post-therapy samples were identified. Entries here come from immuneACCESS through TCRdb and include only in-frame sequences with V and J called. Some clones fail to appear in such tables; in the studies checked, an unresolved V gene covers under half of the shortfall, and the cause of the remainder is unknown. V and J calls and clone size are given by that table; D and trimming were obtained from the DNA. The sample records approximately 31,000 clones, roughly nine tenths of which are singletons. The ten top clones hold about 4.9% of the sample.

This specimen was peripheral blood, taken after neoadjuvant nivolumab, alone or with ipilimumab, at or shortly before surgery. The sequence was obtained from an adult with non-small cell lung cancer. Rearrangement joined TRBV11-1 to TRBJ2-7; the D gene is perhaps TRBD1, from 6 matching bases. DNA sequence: TGTGCCAGCAGCTTAAGTAGGGCACAGGGAGAGCAGTACTTC. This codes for CASSLSRAQGEQYF.